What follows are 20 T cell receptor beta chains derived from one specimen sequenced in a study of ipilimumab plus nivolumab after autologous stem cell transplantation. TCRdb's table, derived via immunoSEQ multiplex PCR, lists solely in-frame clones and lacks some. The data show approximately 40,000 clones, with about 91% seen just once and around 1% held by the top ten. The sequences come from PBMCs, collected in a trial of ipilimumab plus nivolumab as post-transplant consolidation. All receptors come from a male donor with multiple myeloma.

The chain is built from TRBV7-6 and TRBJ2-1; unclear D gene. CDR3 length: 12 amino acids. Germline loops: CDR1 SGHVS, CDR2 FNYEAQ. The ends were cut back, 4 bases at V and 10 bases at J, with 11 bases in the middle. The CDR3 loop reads CASSSGEREQFF. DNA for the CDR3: TGTGCCAGCAGCTCAGGAGAGCGAGAGCAGTTCTTC.

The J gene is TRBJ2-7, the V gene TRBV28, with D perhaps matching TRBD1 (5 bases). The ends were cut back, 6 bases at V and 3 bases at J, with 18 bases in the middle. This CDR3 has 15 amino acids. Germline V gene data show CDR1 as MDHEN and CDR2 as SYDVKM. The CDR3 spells CASSRVDSLFYEQYF. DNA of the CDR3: TGTGCCAGCAGCAGGGTCGATAGTTTATTCTACGAGCAGTACTTC.

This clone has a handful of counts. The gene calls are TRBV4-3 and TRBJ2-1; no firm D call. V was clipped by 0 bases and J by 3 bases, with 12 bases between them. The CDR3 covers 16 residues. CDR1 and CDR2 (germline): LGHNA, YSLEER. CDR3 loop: CASSQDGIGRYNEQFF. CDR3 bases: TGCGCCAGCAGCCAAGATGGAATAGGTCGCTACAATGAGCAGTTCTTC.

Written as DNA, the CDR3 is TGTGCCAGCACCGGGGACAGGGGACTCAATGAGCAGTTCTTC. Translating gives CASTGDRGLNEQFF. The chain carries TRBV6-1 and TRBJ2-1; TRBD1 aligns across 10 bases. The CDR3 spans 14 residues. From germline, CDR1 is MNHNS and CDR2 SASEGT. V was pared by 7 bases and J by 6 bases, with 6 bases of the junction left unmatched.

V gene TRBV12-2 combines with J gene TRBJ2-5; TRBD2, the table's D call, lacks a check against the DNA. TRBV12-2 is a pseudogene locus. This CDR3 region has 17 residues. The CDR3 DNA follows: TGTGCAAGTCGCTTAGCGCGGGGGGTGCTAGGGCAAGAGACCCAGTACTTC. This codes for CASRLARGVLGQETQYF.

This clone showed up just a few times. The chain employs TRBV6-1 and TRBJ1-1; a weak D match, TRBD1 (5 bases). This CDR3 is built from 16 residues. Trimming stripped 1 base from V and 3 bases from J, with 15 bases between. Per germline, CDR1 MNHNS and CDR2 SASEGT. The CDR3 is CASSEGRWQGYTEAFF. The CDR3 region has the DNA TGTGCCAGCAGTGAAGGCAGGTGGCAGGGCTACACTGAAGCTTTCTTT.

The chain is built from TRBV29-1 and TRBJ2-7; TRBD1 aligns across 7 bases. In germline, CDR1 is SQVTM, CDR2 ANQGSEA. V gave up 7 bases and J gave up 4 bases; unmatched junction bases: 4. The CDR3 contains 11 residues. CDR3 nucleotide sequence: TGCAGCGCCGGGACAGCTTACGAGCAGTACTTC. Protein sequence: CSAGTAYEQYF.

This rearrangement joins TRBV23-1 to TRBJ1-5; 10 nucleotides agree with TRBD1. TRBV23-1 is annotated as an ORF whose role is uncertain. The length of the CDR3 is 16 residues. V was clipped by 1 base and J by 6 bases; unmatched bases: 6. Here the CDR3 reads CASSQWGDRGLQPQHF. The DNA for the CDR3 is TGCGCCAGCAGTCAATGGGGGGACAGGGGTCTTCAGCCCCAGCATTTT.

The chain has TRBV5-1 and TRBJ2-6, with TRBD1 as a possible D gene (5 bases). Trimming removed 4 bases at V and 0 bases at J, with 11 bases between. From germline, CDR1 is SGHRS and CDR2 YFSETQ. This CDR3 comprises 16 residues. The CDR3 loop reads CASSPSGPSGANVLTF. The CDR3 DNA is TGCGCCAGCAGCCCTTCAGGGCCCTCTGGGGCCAACGTCCTGACTTTC.

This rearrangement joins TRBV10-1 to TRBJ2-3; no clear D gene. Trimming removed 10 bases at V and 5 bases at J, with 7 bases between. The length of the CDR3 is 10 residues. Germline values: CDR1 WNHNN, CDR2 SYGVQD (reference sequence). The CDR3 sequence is CAIREDTQYF. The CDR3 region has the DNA TGCGCCATTCGTGAAGATACGCAGTATTTT.

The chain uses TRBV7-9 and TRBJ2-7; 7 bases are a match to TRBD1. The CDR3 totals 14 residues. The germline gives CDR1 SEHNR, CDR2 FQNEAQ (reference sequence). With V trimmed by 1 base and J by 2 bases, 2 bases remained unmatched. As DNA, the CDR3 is TGTGCCAGCAGCTTAGGCCAGGGGGCCTACGAGCAGTACTTC. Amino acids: CASSLGQGAYEQYF.

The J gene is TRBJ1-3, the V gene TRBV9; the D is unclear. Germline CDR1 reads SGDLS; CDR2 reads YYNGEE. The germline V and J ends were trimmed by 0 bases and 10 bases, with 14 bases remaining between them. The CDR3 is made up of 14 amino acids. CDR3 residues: CASSVGHDLETIYF. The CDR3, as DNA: TGTGCCAGCAGCGTAGGACACGATTTGGAAACCATATATTTT.

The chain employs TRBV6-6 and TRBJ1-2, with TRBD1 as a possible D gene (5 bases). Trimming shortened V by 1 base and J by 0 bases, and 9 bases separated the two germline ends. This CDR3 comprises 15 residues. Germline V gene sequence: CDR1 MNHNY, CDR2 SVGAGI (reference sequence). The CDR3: CASSYLAGTNYGYTF. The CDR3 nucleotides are TGTGCCAGCAGTTACTTGGCAGGGACTAACTATGGCTACACCTTC.

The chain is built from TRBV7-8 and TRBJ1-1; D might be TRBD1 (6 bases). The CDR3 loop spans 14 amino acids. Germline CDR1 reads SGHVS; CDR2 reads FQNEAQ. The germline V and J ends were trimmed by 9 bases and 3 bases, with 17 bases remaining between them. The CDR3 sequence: CASDPGAGHTEAFF. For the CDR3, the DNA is TGTGCCAGTGACCCGGGGGCCGGCCACACTGAAGCTTTCTTT.

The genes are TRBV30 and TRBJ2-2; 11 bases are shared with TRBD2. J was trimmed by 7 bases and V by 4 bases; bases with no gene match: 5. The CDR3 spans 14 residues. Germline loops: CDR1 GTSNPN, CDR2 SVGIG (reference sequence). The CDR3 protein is CAWKRLAGGGELFF. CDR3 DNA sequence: TGTGCCTGGAAGCGGCTAGCGGGGGGCGGGGAGCTGTTTTTT.

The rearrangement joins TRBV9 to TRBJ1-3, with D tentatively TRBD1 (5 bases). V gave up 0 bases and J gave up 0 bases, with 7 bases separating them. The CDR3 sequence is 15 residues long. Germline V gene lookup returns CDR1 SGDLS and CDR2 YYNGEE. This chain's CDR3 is CASSVGGGSGNTIYF. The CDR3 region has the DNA TGTGCCAGCAGCGTAGGTGGGGGCTCTGGAAACACCATATATTTT.

The CDR3 DNA follows: TGTGCCAGCAGTGAATGGCAGGTCCCAACAACAGATACGCAGTATTTT. Amino acids: CASSEWQVPTTDTQYF. This chain joins TRBV6-1 and TRBJ2-3; D is uncertain. The V and J ends lost 2 bases and 3 bases respectively, with 15 bases between them. CDR1 is MNHNS and CDR2 is SASEGT in the germline V gene. This CDR3 is built from 16 residues.

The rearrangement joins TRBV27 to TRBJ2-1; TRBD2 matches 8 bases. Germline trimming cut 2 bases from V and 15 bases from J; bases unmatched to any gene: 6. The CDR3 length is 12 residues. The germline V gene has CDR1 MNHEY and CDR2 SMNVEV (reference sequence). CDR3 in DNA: TGTGCCAGCAGTTTAGGACGGGAGGGTTGGTTCTTC. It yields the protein CASSLGREGWFF.

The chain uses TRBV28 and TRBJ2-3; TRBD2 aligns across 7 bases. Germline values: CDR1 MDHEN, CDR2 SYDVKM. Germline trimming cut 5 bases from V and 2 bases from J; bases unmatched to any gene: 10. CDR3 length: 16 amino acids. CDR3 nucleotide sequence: TGTGCCAGCAGTGCCCCACGGGACTACTCCACAGATACGCAGTATTTT. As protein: CASSAPRDYSTDTQYF.

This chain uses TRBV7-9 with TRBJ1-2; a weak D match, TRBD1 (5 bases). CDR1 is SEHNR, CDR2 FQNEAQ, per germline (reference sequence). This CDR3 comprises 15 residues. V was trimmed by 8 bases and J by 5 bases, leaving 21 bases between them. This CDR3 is CASRSAGRKDYGYTF. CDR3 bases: TGTGCCAGCCGATCTGCAGGGAGAAAAGATTATGGCTACACCTTC.